Listed below are T cell receptor beta chains from one sample, sequenced in a study of identical twins. Using its own MiXCR run on the 5' RACE reads, TCRdb lists one record per CDR3 protein. The sample lists under 300,000 distinct CDR3 sequences; 5.5% to 7.5% were seen once. A further study also used this sample, focusing on T cells expressing NK-cell markers.

The sample consisted of CD8+ T cells sorted from blood. These receptor sequences come from a woman under 30 in good health. Both conserved end residues are part of each CDR3. The D gene is left open where the match is weak. Clone size appears in some rows only: once, few, many, or a class for an expanded clone.

>NA|TRBV2|TRBJ1-5|NA
CASSESRAHQPQHF
TGTGCCAGCAGTGAATCCAGGGCGCATCAGCCCCAGCATTTC
>NA|TRBV28|TRBJ1-5|TRBD1
CASTPYRGSNQPQHF
TGTGCCAGCACTCCATACAGGGGATCCAATCAGCCCCAGCATTTT
>few|TRBV29-1|TRBJ2-7|NA
CSVRGVHEQYF
TGCAGCGTTAGAGGGGTTCACGAGCAGTACTTC
>few|TRBV14|TRBJ2-7|NA
CASSHVARGSYEQYF
TGTGCCAGCAGCCACGTAGCGAGAGGCTCCTACGAGCAGTACTTC
>NA|TRBV20-1|TRBJ2-7|TRBD2
CCAELGTSGSYPLEQYF
TGCTGTGCTGAACTCGGGACTAGCGGGAGCTACCCCTTAGAGCAGTACTTC
>few|TRBV7-7|TRBJ1-4|NA
CASSSGPIGPTNEKLFF
TGTGCCAGCAGCTCGGGACCGATCGGACCAACTAATGAAAAACTGTTTTTT
>many|TRBV7-8|TRBJ2-1|TRBD2
CASSDSREGNEQFF
TGTGCCAGCAGCGATTCGAGGGAGGGGAATGAGCAGTTCTTC
>NA|TRBV7-9|TRBJ2-3|NA
CASSLAVVTDTQYF
TGTGCCAGCAGCTTAGCGGTAGTCACAGATACGCAGTATTTT
>few|TRBV12-3/TRBV12-4|TRBJ2-4|TRBD2
CASGEGGNIQYF
TGTGCCAGCGGGGAGGGCGGGAACATTCAGTACTTC
>few|TRBV10-1|TRBJ2-3|NA
CASSDDVGRVDTQYF
TGCGCCAGCAGTGATGATGTGGGACGGGTAGATACGCAGTATTTT
>few|TRBV10-2|TRBJ2-3|TRBD2
CASRGLAGLTDTQYF
TGCGCCAGCAGGGGACTAGCGGGGCTCACAGATACGCAGTATTTT
>many|TRBV12-3/TRBV12-4|TRBJ2-5|NA
CASSLAGFQETQYF
TGTGCCAGCAGTTTGGCAGGGTTTCAAGAGACCCAGTACTTC
>NA|TRBV29-1|TRBJ2-1|NA
CSVWGGDNYNEQFF
TGCAGCGTTTGGGGGGGGGACAACTACAATGAGCAGTTCTTC
>NA|TRBV7-2|TRBJ2-1|NA
CASIGGMGGAYEQFF
TGTGCCAGCATCGGTGGGATGGGGGGAGCTTATGAGCAGTTCTTC
>few|TRBV9|TRBJ1-1|TRBD1
CASSAGQATEAFF
TGTGCCAGCAGCGCCGGACAGGCCACTGAAGCTTTCTTT
>few|TRBV9|TRBJ2-1|NA
CASSVGDPNEQFF
TGTGCCAGCAGCGTCGGGGACCCCAACGAGCAGTTCTTC
>NA|TRBV7-3|TRBJ1-1|NA
CASSYLGATEAFF
TGTGCCAGCAGCTACCTGGGTGCCACTGAAGCTTTCTTT
>many|TRBV10-3|TRBJ2-3|TRBD2
CAIGPSREGGTDTQYF
TGTGCCATCGGGCCCTCGCGGGAGGGGGGCACAGATACGCAGTATTTT
>many|TRBV20-1|TRBJ2-3|NA
CSARARGHQSDTQYF
TGCAGTGCTAGAGCCAGAGGACACCAATCAGATACGCAGTATTTT
>NA|TRBV7-9|TRBJ2-7|NA
CASSFSSTYEQYF
TGTGCCAGCAGCTTTTCCTCCACCTACGAGCAGTACTTC
>few|TRBV5-1|TRBJ2-7|NA
CASSQTGSYEQYF
TGCGCCAGCAGTCAGACAGGCTCCTACGAGCAGTACTTC
>NA|TRBV7-8|TRBJ1-4|NA
CASSLDGVGEKLFF
TGTGCCAGCAGCTTAGATGGGGTGGGAGAAAAACTGTTTTTT
>few|TRBV7-8|TRBJ2-6|NA
CASSLVFQGTGANVLTF
TGTGCCAGCAGCTTAGTGTTCCAAGGAACTGGGGCCAACGTCCTGACTTTC
>many|TRBV20-1|TRBJ2-7|NA
CSARDGRQDYEQYF
TGCAGTGCTAGAGATGGAAGGCAGGACTACGAGCAGTACTTC
>NA|TRBV29-1|TRBJ1-1|TRBD1
CSARTGANTEAFF
TGCAGCGCCCGGACAGGGGCGAACACTGAAGCTTTCTTT
>many|TRBV7-9|TRBJ2-7|NA
CASSPRGGVYEQYF
TGTGCCAGCAGTCCTCGGGGTGGAGTCTACGAGCAGTACTTC
>NA|TRBV6-5|TRBJ2-2|NA
CASSWLADPPGELFF
TGTGCCAGCAGTTGGTTAGCGGACCCCCCCGGGGAGCTGTTTTTT
>few|TRBV18|TRBJ1-2|TRBD1
CASSPEQGAVGGYTF
TGTGCCAGCTCACCCGAACAGGGGGCAGTCGGAGGCTACACCTTC
>many|TRBV18|TRBJ1-1|NA
CASSSRRRRISEAFF
TGTGCCAGCTCATCCAGGAGGAGGAGGATCTCTGAAGCTTTCTTT
>NA|TRBV30|TRBJ2-3|TRBD2
CAWSSLAGGPDTQYF
TGTGCCTGGAGCTCTTTAGCGGGAGGGCCAGATACGCAGTATTTT
>many|TRBV7-8|TRBJ1-5|TRBD1
CASSLVQGADQPQHF
TGTGCCAGCAGCTTAGTTCAGGGGGCAGATCAGCCCCAGCATTTT
>many|TRBV3-1|TRBJ1-2|NA
CASSPTNTGNYGYTF
TGTGCCAGCAGCCCCACCAATACAGGGAACTATGGCTACACCTTC